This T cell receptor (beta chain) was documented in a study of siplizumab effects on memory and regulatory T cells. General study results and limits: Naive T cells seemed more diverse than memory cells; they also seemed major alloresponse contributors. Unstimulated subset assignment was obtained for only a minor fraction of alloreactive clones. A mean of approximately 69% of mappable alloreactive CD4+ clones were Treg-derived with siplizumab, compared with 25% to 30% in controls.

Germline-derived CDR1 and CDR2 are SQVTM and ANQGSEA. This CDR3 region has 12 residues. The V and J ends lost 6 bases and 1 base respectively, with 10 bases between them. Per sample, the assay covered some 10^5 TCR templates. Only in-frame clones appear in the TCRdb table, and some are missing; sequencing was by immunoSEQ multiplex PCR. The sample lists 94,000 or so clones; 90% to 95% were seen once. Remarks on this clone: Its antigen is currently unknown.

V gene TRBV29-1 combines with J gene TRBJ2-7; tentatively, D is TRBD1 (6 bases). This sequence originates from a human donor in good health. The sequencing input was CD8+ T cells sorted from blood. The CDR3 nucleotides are TGCAGCGTCGAAACAGGGTCCTACGAGCAGTACTTC. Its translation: CSVETGSYEQYF.